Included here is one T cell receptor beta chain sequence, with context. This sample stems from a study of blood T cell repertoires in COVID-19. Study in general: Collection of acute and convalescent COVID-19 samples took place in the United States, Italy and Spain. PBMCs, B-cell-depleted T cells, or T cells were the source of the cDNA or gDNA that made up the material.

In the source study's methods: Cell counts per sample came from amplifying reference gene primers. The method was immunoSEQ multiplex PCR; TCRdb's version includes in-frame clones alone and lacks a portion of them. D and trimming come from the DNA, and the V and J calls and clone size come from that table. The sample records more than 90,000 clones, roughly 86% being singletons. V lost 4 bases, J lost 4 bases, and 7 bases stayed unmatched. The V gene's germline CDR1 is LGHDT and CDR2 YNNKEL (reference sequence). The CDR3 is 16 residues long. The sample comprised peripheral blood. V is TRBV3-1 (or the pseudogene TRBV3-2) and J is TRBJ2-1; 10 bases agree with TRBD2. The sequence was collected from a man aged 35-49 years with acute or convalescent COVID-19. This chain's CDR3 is CASSLTLAGPYNEQFF. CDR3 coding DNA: TGTGCCAGCAGCCTTACACTAGCGGGGCCTTACAATGAGCAGTTCTTC.